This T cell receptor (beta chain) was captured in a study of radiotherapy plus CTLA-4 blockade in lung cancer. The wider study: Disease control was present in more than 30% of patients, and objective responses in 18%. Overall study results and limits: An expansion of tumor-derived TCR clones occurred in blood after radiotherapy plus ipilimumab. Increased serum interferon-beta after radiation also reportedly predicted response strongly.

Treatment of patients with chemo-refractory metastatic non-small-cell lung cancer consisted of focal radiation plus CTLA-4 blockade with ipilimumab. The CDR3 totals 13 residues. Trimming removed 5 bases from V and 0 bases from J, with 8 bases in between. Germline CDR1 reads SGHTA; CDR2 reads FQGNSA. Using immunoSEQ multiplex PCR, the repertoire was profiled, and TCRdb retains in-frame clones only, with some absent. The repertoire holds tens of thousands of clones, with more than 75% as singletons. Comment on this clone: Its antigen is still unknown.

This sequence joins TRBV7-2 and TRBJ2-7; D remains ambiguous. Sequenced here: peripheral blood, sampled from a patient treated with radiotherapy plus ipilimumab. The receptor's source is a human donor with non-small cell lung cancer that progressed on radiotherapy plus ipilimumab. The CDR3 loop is CASSLTFSYEQYF. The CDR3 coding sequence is TGTGCCAGCAGCCTTACTTTCTCCTACGAGCAGTACTTC.